The 24 T cell receptor beta chains given below trace back to one sample, sequenced in a study of Graves' ophthalmopathy and Graves' hyperthyroidism (dated by TCRdb to the late 2010s). The sequencer listed for this sample is Illumina HiSeq 2000. For repertoire sequencing, the TCR beta CDR3 regions were amplified from RNA transcripts. The first round was an RT-PCR using HTBI primers with the Qiagen OneStep RT-PCR kit, and this first round was followed by a second-round multiplex PCR, then size selection and purification. Starting from the raw public reads, TCRdb applied fastp trimming at Q25, assembled clones with MiXCR and retained in-frame beta chains. One record per CDR3 amino acid sequence lists the most common genes and DNA. Here the sample has hundreds of thousands of distinct CDR3 sequences; under 50% occur a single time. Around 3% of the sample belongs to the ten largest clones. The sequenced sample was peripheral blood. Source of these receptors: an adult man with Graves' ophthalmopathy.

A word on this clonotype: This may come from a read error, since a much larger clone is one base off. The chain employs TRBV19 and TRBJ1-1, with TRBD1 matching 12 bases. Germline V lookup: CDR1 LNHDA, CDR2 SQIVND (reference sequence). The CDR3 covers 16 residues. CDR3 bases: TGTGCCAGTAGTAGAGGGACAGGGGGCAGGAACACTGAAACTTTCTTT. This translates into CASSRGTGGRNTETFF.

Here the CDR3 DNA reads TGTGCCATCAGTGATACCGGACAAGGGGAGCTGTTTTTT. Its translation is CAISDTGQGELFF. The genes are TRBV10-3 and TRBJ2-2; D may be TRBD1 (5 bases). V was shortened by 3 bases and J by 8 bases, with 10 bases between the two germline ends. The CDR3 totals 13 residues. Looked up from germline, CDR1 is ENHRY and CDR2 is SYGVKD.

This clonotype has just a few counts. A much bigger clone sits one base away, suggesting this may be a read error. The chain links TRBV6-5 to TRBJ1-1; possible D gene TRBD1, 6 bases. Germline CDR1 and CDR2: MNHEY and SVGAGI. CDR3 length equals 13 residues. With 10 bases removed from V and 4 bases from J, the gap between germline ends came to 16 bases. This CDR3 reads CANSPGQSTEAFF. The CDR3, as DNA: TGTGCCAACAGCCCCGGACAGAGCACTGAAGCTTTCTTT.

The chain links TRBV7-2 to TRBJ2-2; 7 nucleotides line up with TRBD2. Losses at the gene ends were 5 bases for V and 6 bases for J; bases not matched to a gene: 6. Per the germline V gene, CDR1 is SGHTA and CDR2 is FQGNSA. The CDR3 contains 14 residues. CDR3 loop: CASSRTGRAGELFF. The CDR3 nucleotides are TGTGCCAGCAGCAGGACGGGGAGGGCCGGGGAGCTGTTTTTT.

This clonotype was seen ten or more times. The chain links TRBV5-1 to TRBJ1-1; D call uncertain. CDR1 SGHRS and CDR2 YFSETQ come from the germline V gene. V was trimmed by 4 bases and J by 11 bases, leaving 12 bases between them. There are 11 residues in the CDR3. DNA of the CDR3: TGCGCCAGCAGCGGGCGGGGTGTGGCTTTCTTT. Encoded protein: CASSGRGVAFF.

This clonotype is a singleton in its sample. The rearrangement joins TRBV7-2 to TRBJ1-4; D is ambiguous. The germline V gene has CDR1 SGHTA and CDR2 FQGNSA. The V and J ends lost 4 bases and 8 bases respectively, with 14 bases between them. This CDR3 region has 14 residues. The chain's CDR3 is CASSSGRIAEKLFF. The CDR3 DNA reads TGTGCCAGCAGCTCCGGGAGAATAGCGGAAAAACTGTTTTTT. Full variable domain (missing parts from reference TRBV7-2 and TRBJ1-4): GAGVSQSPSNKVTEKGKDVELRCDPISGHTALYWYRQSLGQGLEFLIYFQGNSAPDKSGLPSDRFSAERTGGSVSTLTIQRTQQEDSAVYLCASSSGRIAEKLFFGSGTQLSVL.

This clonotype was seen repeatedly, ten times or more. The V call is TRBV15, the J call TRBJ2-2; no clear D. Germline V CDR1 and CDR2: LNHNV, YYDKDF (reference sequence). The CDR3 is 17 amino acids. Trimming pared 3 bases from V and 2 bases from J, leaving 16 bases between. CDR3 sequence: CATSRGSSRKNTGELFF. CDR3 in DNA: TGTGCCACCAGCAGGGGTTCGAGCAGGAAAAACACCGGGGAGCTGTTTTTT.

This clonotype was recorded many times. The chain employs TRBV7-3 and TRBJ2-7, with TRBD1 matching 8 bases. Germline lookup yields CDR1 SGHTA and CDR2 FQGTGA. The J segment lost 3 bases and the V segment lost 8 bases, leaving 6 bases of the junction unmatched. The CDR3 has 13 residues. Here the CDR3 reads CASARGQGYEQYF. The CDR3, as DNA: TGTGCCAGCGCTAGAGGACAGGGCTACGAGCAGTACTTC.

This chain uses TRBV19 with TRBJ1-1, with unresolved D. The CDR3 runs 16 residues. Per the germline V gene, CDR1 is LNHDA and CDR2 is SQIVND (reference sequence). Trimming took off 3 bases at V and 5 bases at J, with 19 bases between the two ends. The CDR3 reads CASSILPGRLGTEAFF. As DNA, the CDR3 is TGTGCCAGTAGTATCCTACCGGGCAGACTGGGAACTGAAGCTTTCTTT.

This chain links TRBV7-2 with TRBJ2-6, with D possibly being TRBD1 (6 bases). The CDR3 loop spans 17 amino acids. Trimming cost V 2 bases and J 0 bases, with 11 bases left between them. The V gene's germline CDR1 is SGHTA and CDR2 FQGNSA. For the CDR3, the DNA is TGTGCCAGCAGCTTATGGGGGCAGACCTCTGGGGCCAACGTCCTGACTTTC. Residues: CASSLWGQTSGANVLTF. Full variable domain (missing parts from reference TRBV7-2 and TRBJ2-6): GAGVSQSPSNKVTEKGKDVELRCDPISGHTALYWYRQSLGQGLEFLIYFQGNSAPDKSGLPSDRFSAERTGGSVSTLTIQRTQQEDSAVYLCASSLWGQTSGANVLTFGAGSRLTVL.

Only a few counts were recorded for this clonotype. Germline is not matched at one junction end, which may reflect a read error. The genes are TRBV7-2 and TRBJ2-7, with D possibly being TRBD1 (6 bases). Germline V gives CDR1 SGHTA, CDR2 FQGNSA. This CDR3 comprises 15 residues. The CDR3 protein is CASSQGPNSMYEQYF. In nucleotides, the CDR3 is TGCGCCAGCAGTCAGGGGCCGAACAGTATGTACGAGCAGTACTTC.

This clonotype was counted ten times or more. The chain is built from TRBV29-1 and TRBJ1-5, with D possibly being TRBD1 (6 bases). Germline V gene data show CDR1 as SQVTM and CDR2 as ANQGSEA. V gave up 6 bases and J gave up 6 bases, with 15 bases separating them. The CDR3 length is 13 residues. This chain's CDR3 is CSVAQGGGQPQHF. The DNA for the CDR3 is TGCAGCGTCGCACAGGGAGGGGGTCAGCCCCAGCATTTT.

This clonotype was seen many times. This rearrangement joins TRBV4-1 to TRBJ1-2; D ambiguous. The CDR3 runs to 14 residues. Germline loops: CDR1 MGHRA, CDR2 YSYEKL. With 0 bases removed from V and 4 bases from J, the gap between germline ends came to 9 bases. The CDR3, as DNA: TGCGCCAGCAGCCAAGAAACGAGTGCCTATGGCTACACCTTC. Translating gives CASSQETSAYGYTF.

The chain recombines TRBV27 with TRBJ2-5; 12 nucleotides line up with TRBD1. The germline V gene has CDR1 MNHEY and CDR2 SMNVEV (reference sequence). CDR3 length: 14 residues. With V trimmed by 6 bases and J by 5 bases, 4 bases remained unmatched. The DNA for the CDR3 is TGTGCCAGCAGGGGACAGGGGGCGGTTGAGACCCAGTACTTC. It codes for CASRGQGAVETQYF.

The chain joins TRBV10-3 to TRBJ1-2; D unclear. V gave up 4 bases and J gave up 3 bases, with 12 bases separating them. This CDR3 is 14 amino acids long. CDR1 and CDR2 from the germline V gene are ENHRY and SYGVKD. The CDR3 loop is CAISVGGGHYGYTF. CDR3 nucleotides: TGTGCCATCAGTGTGGGCGGAGGACACTATGGCTACACCTTC.

V is TRBV7-9 and J is TRBJ2-5; TRBD1 matches 7 bases. Trimming cost V 5 bases and J 5 bases; bases outside gene matches: 8. The CDR3 runs to 14 residues. Germline V lookup: CDR1 SEHNR, CDR2 FQNEAQ (reference sequence). CDR3 in amino acids: CASSQQQGPETQYF. The CDR3 bases are TGTGCCAGCAGCCAGCAACAGGGGCCGGAGACCCAGTACTTC.

The rearrangement uses TRBV5-5 and TRBJ1-6; TRBD1 matches 7 bases. Germline-derived CDR1 and CDR2 are SGHKS and YYEKEE (reference sequence). Germline trimming cut 4 bases from V and 9 bases from J; bases unmatched to any gene: 10. The CDR3 contains 15 residues. CDR3 coding DNA: TGTGCCAGCAGCCCACTACAGGGGACGGGTTCACCCCTCCACTTT. Translated: CASSPLQGTGSPLHF.

The chain uses TRBV2 and TRBJ1-6; no clear D gene. The CDR3 is 13 amino acids. Germline V gene sequence: CDR1 SNHLY, CDR2 FYNNEI. Trimming took 7 bases from V and 6 from J, leaving 10 bases between them. CDR3 sequence (DNA): TGTGCCAGCAAGGGAGATAGTAATTCACCCCTCCACTTT. It specifies CASKGDSNSPLHF.

Note on this clonotype: A much larger clonotype is one base distant, so this may be a read error. The J gene is TRBJ2-2, the V gene TRBV29-1; D is ambiguous. CDR1 and CDR2 (germline): SQVTM, ANQGSEA. With 5 bases removed from V and 5 bases from J, the gap between germline ends came to 6 bases. The CDR3 contains 11 residues. CDR3 region: CSVQQTGELFF. As DNA, the CDR3 is TGCAGCGTTCAACAGACCGGGGAGCTGTTTTTT.

This clonotype was counted many times. In nucleotides, the CDR3 is TGTGCCAGCAGCCGGACAGCTTATAGCAATCAGCCCCAGCATTTT. It encodes CASSRTAYSNQPQHF. The chain carries TRBV7-8 and TRBJ1-5; D is perhaps TRBD1 (6 bases). The CDR3 extends over 15 amino acids. Germline values: CDR1 SGHVS, CDR2 FQNEAQ. Trimming took off 5 bases at V and 0 bases at J, with 11 bases between the two ends.

The rearrangement uses TRBV5-1 and TRBJ2-5; 8 bases fit TRBD2. The J call may be faulty, since TRBJ2-1 better matches the DNA end. CDR1 is SGHRS and CDR2 is YFSETQ in the germline V gene. This CDR3 is built from 16 residues. The DNA for the CDR3 is TGCGCCAGCAGCCCAGCTTTAGCGGGACCGCACAATGAGCAGTTCTTC. It is translated as CASSPALAGPHNEQFF.

The chain joins TRBV28 to TRBJ1-6, with 7 bases identical to TRBD1. The CDR3 loop spans 15 amino acids. The germline gives CDR1 MDHEN, CDR2 SYDVKM. The trim removed 6 bases at V and 7 bases at J, leaving 9 bases unmatched. The CDR3 spells CASSLSGQRNSPLHF. The CDR3 nucleotides read TGTGCCAGCAGCCTATCGGGACAGCGAAATTCACCCCTCCACTTT.

This clonotype has a handful of counts. Here the CDR3 reads CASSPGQGNNQPQHF. The CDR3 DNA is TGTGCCAGTAGCCCGGGACAGGGGAACAATCAGCCCCAGCATTTT. This rearrangement joins TRBV19 to TRBJ1-5; 10 bases are shared with TRBD1. The CDR3 runs to 15 residues. V was pared by 6 bases and J by 3 bases, with 5 bases of the junction left unmatched. Germline V gives CDR1 LNHDA, CDR2 SQIVND (reference sequence).

This clonotype was counted many times. The V call is TRBV5-1, the J call TRBJ1-3; 9 bases align to TRBD1. V shed 4 bases, J shed 4 bases, and the junction held 6 bases outside the gene matches. CDR1 is SGHRS, CDR2 YFSETQ, per germline. The CDR3 sequence is 15 residues long. In DNA, the CDR3 is TGCGCCAGCAGCCCACAGGGGGCGAAAGGAAACACCATATATTTT. Amino acid sequence: CASSPQGAKGNTIYF.